The TCR beta chain described here comes from a study of response to subunit inactivated influenza vaccine. The CDR3 consists of 13 residues. The V gene lost 2 bases and the J gene lost 5 bases, with 9 bases spanning the gap. TCRdb redid the calling of the RT-PCR reads with MiXCR, one entry per CDR3 protein. This sample has about 650,000 distinct CDR3 sequences, with 11% to 15% found just once. Study outcomes and limitations: Authors suggested seasonal influenza vaccinations each recruit few new T cells.

In its sample, this clonotype was seen many times. Its matching antigen is unknown. The receptor was derived from a man in his forties or fifties who received an inactivated influenza vaccine. The sample was PBMCs from blood, taken about 14 days before vaccination. V usage is TRBV12-3 or TRBV12-4 and J usage is TRBJ2-5; unclear D gene. CDR3 sequence reads: CASSLKGVETQYF. Written as DNA, the CDR3 is TGTGCCAGCAGTTTAAAAGGTGTGGAGACCCAGTACTTC.